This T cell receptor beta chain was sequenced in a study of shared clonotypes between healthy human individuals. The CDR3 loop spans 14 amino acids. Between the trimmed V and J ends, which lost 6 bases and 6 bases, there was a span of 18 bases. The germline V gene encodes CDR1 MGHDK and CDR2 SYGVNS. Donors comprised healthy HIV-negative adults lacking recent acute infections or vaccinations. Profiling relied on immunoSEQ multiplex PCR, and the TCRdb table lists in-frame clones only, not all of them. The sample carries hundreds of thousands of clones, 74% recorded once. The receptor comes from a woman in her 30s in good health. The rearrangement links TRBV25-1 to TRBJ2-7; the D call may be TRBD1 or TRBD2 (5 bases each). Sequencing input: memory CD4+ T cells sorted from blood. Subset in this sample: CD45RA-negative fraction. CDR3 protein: CASRSSRDGGEQYF. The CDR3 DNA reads TGTGCCAGCAGATCGTCCCGGGACGGTGGCGAGCAGTACTTC.